This T cell receptor (beta chain) emerged from a study of spatial heterogeneity in lung cancer. Study-wide points: Expanded intratumoral alpha and beta TCR counts tracked tumor mutation counts. Ubiquitous expanded TCR counts tracked ubiquitous nonsynonymous mutations; regional expanded TCR counts tracked regional nonsynonymous mutations.

In its sample, this clonotype was seen many times. Its antigen is not known. The time point is: sample taken at primary tumor resection. Samples were obtained from some 70 donors, all untreated early-stage non-small cell lung cancer patients. Sequencing of whole RNA from tumor, nontumor lung or frozen PBMC involved no sorting. TCRdb re-called the 5' RACE reads through MiXCR, storing one row per CDR3 protein. Of about 100,000 distinct CDR3 sequences listed, approximately 4.7% are singletons. The sample was lung tumor tissue, taken at surgery. The receptor was derived from a male donor with early-stage non-small cell lung cancer.

The CDR3 loop reads CSVGGVYGYTF. Written as DNA, the CDR3 is TGCAGCGTTGGTGGTGTATATGGCTACACCTTC. The J gene is TRBJ1-2, the V gene TRBV29-1; D unclear. The CDR3 covers 11 residues. The germline V and J ends were trimmed by 4 bases and 5 bases, with 8 bases remaining between them. Germline values: CDR1 SQVTM, CDR2 ANQGSEA.